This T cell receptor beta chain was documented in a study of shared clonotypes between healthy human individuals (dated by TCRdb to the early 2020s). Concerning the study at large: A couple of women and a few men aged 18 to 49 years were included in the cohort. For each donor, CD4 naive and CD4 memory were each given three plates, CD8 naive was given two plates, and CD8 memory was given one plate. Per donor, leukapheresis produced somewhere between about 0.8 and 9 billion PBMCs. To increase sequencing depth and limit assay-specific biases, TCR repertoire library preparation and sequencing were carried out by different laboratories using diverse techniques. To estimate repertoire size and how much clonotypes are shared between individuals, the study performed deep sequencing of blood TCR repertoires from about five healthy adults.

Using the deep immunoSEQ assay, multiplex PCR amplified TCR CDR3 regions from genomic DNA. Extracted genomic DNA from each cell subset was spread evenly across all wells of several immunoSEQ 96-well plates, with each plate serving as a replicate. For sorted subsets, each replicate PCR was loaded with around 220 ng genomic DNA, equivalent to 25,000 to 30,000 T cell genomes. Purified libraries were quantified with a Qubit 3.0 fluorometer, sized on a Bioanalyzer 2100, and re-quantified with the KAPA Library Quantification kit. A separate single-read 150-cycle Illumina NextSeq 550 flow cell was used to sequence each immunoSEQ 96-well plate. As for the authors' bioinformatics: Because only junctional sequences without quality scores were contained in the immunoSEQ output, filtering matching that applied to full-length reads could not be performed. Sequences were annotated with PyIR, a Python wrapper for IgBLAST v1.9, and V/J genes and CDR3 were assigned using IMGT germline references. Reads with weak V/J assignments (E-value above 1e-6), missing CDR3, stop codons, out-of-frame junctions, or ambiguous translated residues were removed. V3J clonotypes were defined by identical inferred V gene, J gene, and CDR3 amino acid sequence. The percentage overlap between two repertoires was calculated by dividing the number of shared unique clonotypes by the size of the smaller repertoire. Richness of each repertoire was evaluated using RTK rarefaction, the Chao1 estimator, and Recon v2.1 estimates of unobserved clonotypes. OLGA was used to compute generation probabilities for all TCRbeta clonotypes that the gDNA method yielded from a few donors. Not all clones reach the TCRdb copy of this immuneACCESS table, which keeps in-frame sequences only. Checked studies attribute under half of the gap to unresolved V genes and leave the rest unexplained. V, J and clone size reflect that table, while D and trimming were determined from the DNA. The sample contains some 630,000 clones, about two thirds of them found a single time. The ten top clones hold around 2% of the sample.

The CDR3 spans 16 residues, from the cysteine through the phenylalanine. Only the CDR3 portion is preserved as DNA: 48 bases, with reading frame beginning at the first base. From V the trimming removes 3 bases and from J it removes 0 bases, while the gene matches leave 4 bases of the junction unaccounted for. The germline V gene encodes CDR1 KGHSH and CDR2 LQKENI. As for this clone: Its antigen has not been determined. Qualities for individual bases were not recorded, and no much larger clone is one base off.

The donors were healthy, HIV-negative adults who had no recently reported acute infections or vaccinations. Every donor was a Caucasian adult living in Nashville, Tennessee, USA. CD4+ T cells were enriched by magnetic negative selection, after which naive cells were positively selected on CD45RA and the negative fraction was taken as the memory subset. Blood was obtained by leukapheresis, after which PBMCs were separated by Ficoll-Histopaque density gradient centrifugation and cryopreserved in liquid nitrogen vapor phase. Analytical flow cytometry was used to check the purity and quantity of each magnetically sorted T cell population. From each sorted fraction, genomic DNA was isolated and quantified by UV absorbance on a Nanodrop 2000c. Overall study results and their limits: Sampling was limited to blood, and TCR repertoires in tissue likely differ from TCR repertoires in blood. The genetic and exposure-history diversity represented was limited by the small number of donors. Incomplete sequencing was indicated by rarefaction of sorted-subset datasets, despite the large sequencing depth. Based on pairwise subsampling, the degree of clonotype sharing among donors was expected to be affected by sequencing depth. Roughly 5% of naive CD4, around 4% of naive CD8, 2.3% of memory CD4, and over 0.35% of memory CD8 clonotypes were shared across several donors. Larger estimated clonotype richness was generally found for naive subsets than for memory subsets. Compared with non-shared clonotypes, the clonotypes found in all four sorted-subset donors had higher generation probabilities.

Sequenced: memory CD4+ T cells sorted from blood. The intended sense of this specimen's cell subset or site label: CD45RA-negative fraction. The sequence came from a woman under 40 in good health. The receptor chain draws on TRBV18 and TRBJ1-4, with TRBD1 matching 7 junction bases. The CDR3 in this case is CASSPRQGSTNEKLFF. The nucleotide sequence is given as TGTGCCAGCTCACCCAGACAGGGATCAACTAATGAAAAACTGTTTTTT.